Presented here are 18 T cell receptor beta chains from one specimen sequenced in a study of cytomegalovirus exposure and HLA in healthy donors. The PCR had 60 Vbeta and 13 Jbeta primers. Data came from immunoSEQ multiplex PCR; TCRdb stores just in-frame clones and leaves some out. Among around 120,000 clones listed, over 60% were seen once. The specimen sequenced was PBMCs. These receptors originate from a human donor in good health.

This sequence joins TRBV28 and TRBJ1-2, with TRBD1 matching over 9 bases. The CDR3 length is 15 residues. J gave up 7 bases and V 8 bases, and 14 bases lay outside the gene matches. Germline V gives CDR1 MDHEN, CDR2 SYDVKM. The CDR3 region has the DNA TGTGCCAGCGTCTCGGGGACAGGGAGTTCGGGTGGCTACACCTTC. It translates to CASVSGTGSSGGYTF.

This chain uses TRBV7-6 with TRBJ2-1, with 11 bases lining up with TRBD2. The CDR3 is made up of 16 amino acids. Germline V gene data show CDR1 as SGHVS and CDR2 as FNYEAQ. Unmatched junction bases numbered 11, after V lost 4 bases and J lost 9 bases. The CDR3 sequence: CASSSLLAGGGGEQFF. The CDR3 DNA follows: TGTGCCAGCAGCTCTCTGCTAGCGGGGGGAGGAGGTGAGCAGTTCTTC. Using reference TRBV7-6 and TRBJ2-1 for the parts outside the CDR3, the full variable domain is GAGVSQSPRYKVTKRGQDVALRCDPISGHVSLYWYRQALGQGPEFLTYFNYEAQQDKSGLPNDRFSAERPEGSISTLTIQRTEQRDSAMYRCASSSLLAGGGGEQFFGPGTRLTVL.

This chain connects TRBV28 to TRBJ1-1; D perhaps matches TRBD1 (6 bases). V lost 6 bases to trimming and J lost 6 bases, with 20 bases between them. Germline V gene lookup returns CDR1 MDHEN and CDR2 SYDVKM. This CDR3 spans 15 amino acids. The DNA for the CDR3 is TGTGCCAGCAGGGGGTACAGGGAACTCAAGGCTGAAGCTTTCTTT. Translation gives CASRGYRELKAEAFF.

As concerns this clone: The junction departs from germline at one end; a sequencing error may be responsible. In nucleotides, the CDR3 is TGTTCCAGCAGCTCTTATCCGGGACAGGATAATTCACCCCTCCACTTT. It specifies CSSSSYPGQDNSPLHF. The J gene is TRBJ1-6, the V gene TRBV7-9; TRBD1 matches at 8 bases. The CDR3 contains 16 residues. Germline loops: CDR1 SEHNR, CDR2 FQNEAQ (reference sequence).

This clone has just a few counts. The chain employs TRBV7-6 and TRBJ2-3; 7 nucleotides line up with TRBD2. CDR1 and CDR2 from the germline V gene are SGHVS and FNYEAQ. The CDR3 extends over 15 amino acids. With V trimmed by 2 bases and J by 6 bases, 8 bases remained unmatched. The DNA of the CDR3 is TGTGCCAGCAGCTTAATAGGTCTAGCGGTGGATACGCAGTATTTT. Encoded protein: CASSLIGLAVDTQYF.

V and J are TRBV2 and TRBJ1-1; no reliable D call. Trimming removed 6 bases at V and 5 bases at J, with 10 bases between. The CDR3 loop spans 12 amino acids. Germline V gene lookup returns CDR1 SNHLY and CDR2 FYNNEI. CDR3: CASRALRTEAFF. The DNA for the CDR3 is TGTGCCAGCAGGGCCCTGCGGACTGAAGCTTTCTTT.

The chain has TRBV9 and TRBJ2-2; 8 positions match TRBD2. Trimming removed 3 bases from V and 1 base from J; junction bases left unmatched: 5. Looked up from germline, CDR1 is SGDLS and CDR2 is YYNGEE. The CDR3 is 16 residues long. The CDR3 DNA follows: TGTGCCAGCAGCGCCGCGGGGGGTGGGAACACCGGGGAGCTGTTTTTT. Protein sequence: CASSAAGGGNTGELFF.

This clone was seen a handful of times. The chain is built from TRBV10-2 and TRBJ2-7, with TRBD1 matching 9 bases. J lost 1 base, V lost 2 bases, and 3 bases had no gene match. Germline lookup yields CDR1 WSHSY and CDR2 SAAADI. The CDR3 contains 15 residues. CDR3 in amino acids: CASSEAGTGSYEQYF. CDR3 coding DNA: TGCGCCAGCAGTGAGGCCGGGACAGGGTCCTACGAGCAGTACTTC.

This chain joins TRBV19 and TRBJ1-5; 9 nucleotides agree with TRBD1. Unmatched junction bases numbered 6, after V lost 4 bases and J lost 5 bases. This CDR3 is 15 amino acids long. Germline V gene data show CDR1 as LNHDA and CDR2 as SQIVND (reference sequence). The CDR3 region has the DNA TGTGCCAGTAGTAGCGGACAGGGGTTTTATCAGCCCCAGCATTTT. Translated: CASSSGQGFYQPQHF. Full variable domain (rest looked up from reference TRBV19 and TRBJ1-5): DGGITQSPKYLFRKEGQNVTLSCEQNLNHDAMYWYRQDPGQGLRLIYYSQIVNDFQKGDIAEGYSVSREKKESFPLTVTSAQKNPTAFYLCASSSGQGFYQPQHFGDGTRLSIL.

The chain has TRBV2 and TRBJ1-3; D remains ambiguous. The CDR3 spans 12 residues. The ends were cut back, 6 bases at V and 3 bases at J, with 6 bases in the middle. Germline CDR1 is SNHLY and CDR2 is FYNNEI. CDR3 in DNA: TGTGCCAGCAGGGCGGGTGGAAACACCATATATTTT. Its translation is CASRAGGNTIYF.

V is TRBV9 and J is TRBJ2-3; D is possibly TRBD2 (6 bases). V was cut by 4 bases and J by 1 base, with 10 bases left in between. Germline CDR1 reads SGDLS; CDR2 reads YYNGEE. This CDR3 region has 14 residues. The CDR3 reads CASSPGVGTDTQYF. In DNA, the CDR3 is TGTGCCAGCAGCCCGGGGGTAGGCACAGATACGCAGTATTTT.

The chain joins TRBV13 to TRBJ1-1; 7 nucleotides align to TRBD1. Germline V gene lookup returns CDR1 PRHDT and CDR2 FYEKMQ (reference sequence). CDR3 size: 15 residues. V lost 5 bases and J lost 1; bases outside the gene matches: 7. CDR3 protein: CASSPRRTGNTEAFF. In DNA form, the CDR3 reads TGTGCCAGCAGCCCTCGGCGGACAGGGAACACTGAAGCTTTCTTT.

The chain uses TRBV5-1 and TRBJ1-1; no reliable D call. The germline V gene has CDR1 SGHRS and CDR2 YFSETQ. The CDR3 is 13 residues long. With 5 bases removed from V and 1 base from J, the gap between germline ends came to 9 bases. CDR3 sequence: CASRQESNTEAFF. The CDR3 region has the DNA TGCGCCAGCAGGCAGGAATCGAACACTGAAGCTTTCTTT.

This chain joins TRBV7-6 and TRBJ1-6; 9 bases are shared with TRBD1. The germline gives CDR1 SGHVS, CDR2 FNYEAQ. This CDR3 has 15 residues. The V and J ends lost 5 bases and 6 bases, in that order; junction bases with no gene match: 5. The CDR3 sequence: CASSPSTGGNSPLHF. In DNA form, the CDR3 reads TGTGCCAGCAGCCCATCGACAGGGGGTAATTCACCCCTCCACTTT.

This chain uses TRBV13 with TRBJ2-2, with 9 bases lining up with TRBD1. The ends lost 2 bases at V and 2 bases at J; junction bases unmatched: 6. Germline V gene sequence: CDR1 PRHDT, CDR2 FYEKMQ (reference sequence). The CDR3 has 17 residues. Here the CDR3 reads CASSLRPGQGNTGELFF. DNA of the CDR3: TGTGCCAGCAGCTTACGACCGGGACAGGGAAACACCGGGGAGCTGTTTTTT.

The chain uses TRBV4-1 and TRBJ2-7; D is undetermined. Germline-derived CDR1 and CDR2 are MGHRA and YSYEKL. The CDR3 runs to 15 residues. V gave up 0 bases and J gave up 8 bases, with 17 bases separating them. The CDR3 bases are TGCGCCAGCAGCCAAGATGAAGAGGTTGGCTTTCAGCAGTACTTC. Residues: CASSQDEEVGFQQYF.

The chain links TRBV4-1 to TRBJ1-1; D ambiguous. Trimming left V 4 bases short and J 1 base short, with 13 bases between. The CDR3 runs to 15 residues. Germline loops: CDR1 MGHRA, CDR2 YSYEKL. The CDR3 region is CASSPETTANTEAFF. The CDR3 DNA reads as TGCGCCAGCAGCCCTGAGACTACAGCGAACACTGAAGCTTTCTTT.

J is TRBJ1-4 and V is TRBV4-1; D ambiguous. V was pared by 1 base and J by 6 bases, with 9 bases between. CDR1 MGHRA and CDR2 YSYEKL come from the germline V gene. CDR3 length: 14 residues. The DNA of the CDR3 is TGCGCCAGCAGCCAAGGGGAGGGTTATGAAAAACTGTTTTTT. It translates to CASSQGEGYEKLFF.